This T cell receptor (beta chain) emerged from a study of blood T cell repertoires in COVID-19. The overall study: Samples of COVID-19 (acute and convalescent) were obtained from the United States, Italy and Spain. In each case, the material was cDNA or gDNA derived from T cells, B-cell-depleted T cells, or PBMCs.

CDR3 length: 12 residues. The V gene's germline CDR1 is MDHEN and CDR2 SYDVKM. The germline V and J ends were trimmed by 7 bases and 6 bases, with 9 bases remaining between them. As handled by the study authors: Estimated nucleated cell counts came from reference gene primer amplification. The method was immunoSEQ multiplex PCR; TCRdb's version includes in-frame clones alone and lacks a portion of them. From that table come the V and J calls and clone size; the DNA was used to work out D and trimming. This table has about 76,000 clones, around nine tenths appearing once. This rearrangement joins TRBV28 to TRBJ2-2; no clear D. Sequenced material: peripheral blood. This TCR derives from a human donor in a cohort sampled during active COVID-19. The CDR3 DNA reads TGTGCCAGCAATGAGTTGGCCGGGGAGCTGTTTTTT. This encodes CASNELAGELFF.